This is a list of T cell receptor beta chains from one sample in a study of beta chain features in type 1 diabetes. Profiled with immunoSEQ multiplex PCR; TCRdb holds only in-frame clones, not every one. The sample lists about 660,000 clones, about 14% seen once, with less than 0.04% in the top ten. Specimen: naive CD4+ T cells from blood. The receptors originated from a man aged 18 to 29 with type 1 diabetes. The CDR3 runs from the conserved cysteine through the conserved F or W. A D gene is named only where the DNA matches it firmly. Size tells how often a clone was seen (once, few, many) or the class of an expanded clone, and some rows leave it out.

j_call clone_size v_call d_call cdr3_aa cdr3_nt
TRBJ2-1 . TRBV7-9 . CASSFGGGTYNEQFF TGTGCCAGCAGCTTTGGTGGGGGGACCTACAATGAGCAGTTCTTC
TRBJ2-1 few TRBV2 . CASIVQGIRDEQFF TGTGCCAGCATAGTACAGGGTATTAGGGATGAGCAGTTCTTC
TRBJ1-5 . TRBV7-6 . CASSQGVGMPQHF TGTGCCAGCAGCCAAGGGGTGGGGATGCCCCAGCATTTT
TRBJ2-7 few TRBV27 . CASSRSNRIYEQYF TGTGCCAGCAGTCGATCCAACAGGATCTACGAGCAGTACTTC
TRBJ1-1 . TRBV6-5 . CASRAGTEAFF TGTGCCAGCAGAGCCGGGACTGAAGCTTTCTTT
TRBJ2-7 . TRBV29-1 TRBD2 CSVESLEAGARAEQYF TGCAGCGTTGAATCTTTGGAGGCGGGAGCGCGCGCCGAGCAGTACTTC
TRBJ1-6 . TRBV30 . CAWAPNRISPLHF TGTGCCTGGGCCCCAAACCGGATTTCACCCCTCCACTTT
TRBJ1-6 . TRBV30 TRBD1 CAWSPFGTGGTSPLHF TGTGCCTGGTCCCCTTTCGGGACAGGTGGGACTTCACCCCTCCACTTT
TRBJ2-6 few TRBV7-9 . CASSLAGLSGANVLTF TGTGCCAGCAGCTTAGCGGGCCTCTCTGGGGCCAACGTCCTGACTTTC
TRBJ2-3 few TRBV29-1 . CSAWTDRDTQYF TGCAGCGCCTGGACCGACCGAGATACGCAGTATTTT
TRBJ1-5 few TRBV2 . CASSEVLGNQPQHF TGTGCCAGCAGTGAAGTTTTAGGCAATCAGCCCCAGCATTTT
TRBJ1-2 few TRBV6-5 TRBD1 CASSYSRTGTLYGYTF TGTGCCAGCAGTTACAGCCGGACAGGGACTCTCTATGGCTACACCTTC
TRBJ1-1 few TRBV7-2 . CASSLGRTEAFF TGTGCCAGCAGCCTAGGGAGGACTGAAGCTTTCTTT
TRBJ2-1 . TRBV7-9 . CASSLQGWSYNEQFF TGTGCCAGCAGCTTGCAGGGCTGGTCCTACAATGAGCAGTTCTTC
TRBJ2-3 few TRBV29-1 TRBD2 CSVGLGTSGKDTQYF TGCAGCGTCGGTCTTGGGACTAGCGGGAAGGATACGCAGTATTTT
TRBJ2-7 . TRBV7-6 . CASSLEGGYEQYF TGTGCCAGCAGCTTAGAGGGCGGTTACGAGCAGTACTTC
TRBJ2-1 few TRBV19 . CASSIYIWQGAVIF TGTGCCAGTAGTATCTATATCTGGCAGGGAGCGGTCATCTTC
TRBJ1-1 . TRBV30 TRBD1 CAWSPKGAGYTEAFF TGTGCCTGGAGCCCGAAGGGGGCAGGGTACACTGAAGCTTTCTTT
TRBJ2-5 . TRBV6-6 TRBD2 CASSGTAGETQYF TGTGCCAGTAGCGGGACCGCGGGGGAGACCCAGTACTTC
TRBJ2-2 . TRBV18 TRBD2 CASSPRPRLAPGLADNTGELFF TGTGCCAGCTCACCACGACCCCGGTTGGCCCCGGGACTAGCGGACAACACCGGGGAGCTGTTTTTT
TRBJ2-3 few TRBV11-2 . CASSLGAGTDTQYF TGTGCCAGCAGCTTAGGAGCTGGCACAGATACGCAGTATTTT
TRBJ1-2 few TRBV6-5 . CASSYSGVARGYTF TGTGCCAGCAGTTATTCAGGGGTGGCTCGTGGCTACACCTTC
TRBJ1-1 . TRBV30 . CAWGTASEAFF TGTGCCTGGGGGACGGCCTCTGAAGCTTTCTTT
TRBJ2-1 . TRBV10-3 . CAIRFGDEQFF TGTGCCATCAGGTTCGGCGATGAGCAGTTCTTC
TRBJ2-3 . TRBV5-4 TRBD2 CASSFAGDLTDTQYF TGTGCCAGCAGCTTCGCGGGGGACCTCACAGATACGCAGTATTTT
TRBJ2-1 few TRBV7-2 . CASSFRAPSSYNEQFF TGTGCCAGCAGCTTCCGGGCGCCAAGCTCCTACAATGAGCAGTTCTTC
TRBJ1-6 few TRBV2 . CASRRRQLVGGSPLHF TGTGCCAGCAGGCGCCGACAGCTGGTGGGTGGATCACCCCTCCACTTT
TRBJ1-3 . TRBV18 . CASSQMDGSGNTIYF TGTGCCAGCTCACAAATGGACGGCTCTGGAAACACCATATATTTT
TRBJ2-7 . TRBV5-1 TRBD1 CASSERVGTGPYEQYF TGCGCCAGCAGCGAACGTGTCGGGACAGGGCCCTACGAGCAGTACTTC
TRBJ2-3 . TRBV18 . CASSPLPGRPTGTQYF TGTGCCAGCTCACCTTTACCGGGACGGCCTACGGGTACGCAGTATTTT
TRBJ2-2 few TRBV4-2 . CASSRGQGSTGELFF TGTGCCAGCAGCCGGGGGCAGGGGAGCACCGGGGAGCTGTTTTTT
TRBJ1-2 few TRBV7-9 TRBD1 CASSLAQQGVYTF TGTGCCAGCAGCTTAGCGCAGCAGGGGGTCTACACCTTC
TRBJ1-4 few TRBV2 . CASSDRGSTNEKLFF TGTGCCAGCAGTGATCGGGGTTCAACTAATGAAAAACTGTTTTTT
TRBJ1-2 . TRBV28 TRBD1 CASSTGDLNYGYTF TGTGCCAGCAGCACAGGGGACCTAAACTATGGCTACACCTTC
TRBJ1-4 few TRBV15 . CATSTPARGEEKLFF TGTGCCACCAGCACCCCGGCTCGGGGAGAAGAAAAACTGTTTTTT
TRBJ1-2 few TRBV5-4 . CASSLIGGNYGYTF TGTGCCAGCAGCTTGATTGGAGGGAACTATGGCTACACCTTC
TRBJ1-1 few TRBV29-1 . CSVAGVMNTEAFF TGCAGCGTCGCCGGGGTCATGAACACTGAAGCTTTCTTT
TRBJ1-5 . TRBV20-1 . CSAGARQPQHF TGCAGTGCCGGGGCACGGCAGCCCCAGCATTTT
TRBJ2-3 few TRBV29-1 . CSVDRSTDTQYF TGCAGCGTTGACAGGAGCACAGATACGCAGTATTTT
TRBJ1-3 . TRBV30 TRBD1 CARRTGGNTIYF TGTGCCCGACGGACAGGGGGAAACACCATATATTTT
TRBJ2-7 few TRBV28 . CASSLLKGSYEQYF TGTGCCAGCAGTTTATTGAAAGGTTCCTACGAGCAGTACTTC
TRBJ1-5 few TRBV30 . CAWSNGGNQPQHF TGTGCCTGGAGTAATGGGGGCAATCAGCCCCAGCATTTT